A single sample gave rise to the 13 T cell receptor beta chains below, sequenced in a study of radiotherapy plus CTLA-4 blockade in lung cancer. Sequenced by immunoSEQ multiplex PCR; TCRdb stores in-frame clones only, minus some. The profile shows some 70,000 clones, approximately 83% of them singletons. This specimen consisted of peripheral blood, obtained from a patient treated with radiotherapy plus ipilimumab. All receptors derive from a human donor with non-small cell lung cancer who had a partial response to radiotherapy plus ipilimumab.

The chain joins TRBV6-5 to TRBJ1-3; D may be TRBD1 (6 bases). This CDR3 has 15 residues. Trimming removed 8 bases from V and 4 bases from J, with 18 bases in between. The germline gives CDR1 MNHEY, CDR2 SVGAGI. Here the CDR3 reads CASQSPGGPGNTIYF. As DNA, the CDR3 is TGTGCCAGCCAGTCACCGGGGGGGCCAGGAAACACCATATATTTT.

The chain links TRBV5-1 to TRBJ2-2, with D possibly being TRBD2 (6 bases). Trimming removed 4 bases from V and 6 bases from J, with 13 bases in between. Per germline, CDR1 SGHRS and CDR2 YFSETQ. The CDR3 has 14 amino acids. CDR3: CASSPLGEAGELFF. As DNA, the CDR3 is TGCGCCAGCAGCCCGCTGGGGGAGGCCGGGGAGCTGTTTTTT.

This clone was seen a few times. DNA of the CDR3: TGTGCCAGCAGCTCACTTCCAGCAGGACAGGGGGCGTTCGGGGAGCTGTTTTTT. It yields the protein CASSSLPAGQGAFGELFF. The chain couples TRBV11-3 to TRBJ2-2; the match to TRBD1 covers 11 bases. The CDR3 runs to 18 residues. Germline assignment: CDR1 SGHNT and CDR2 YENEEA. Unmatched junction bases numbered 14, after V lost 4 bases and J lost 7 bases.

The genes are TRBV15 and TRBJ2-5; D is possibly TRBD1 (5 bases). The CDR3 has 15 residues. Trimming removed 3 bases from V and 2 bases from J, with 13 bases in between. Germline V lookup: CDR1 LNHNV, CDR2 YYDKDF (reference sequence). The CDR3 nucleotides read TGTGCCACCAGCAGTCTACAGGCTCTACAAGAGACCCAGTACTTC. It specifies CATSSLQALQETQYF.

In its sample, this clone was seen a few times. The genes are TRBV18 and TRBJ1-2; TRBD1 agrees at 8 bases. The CDR3 spans 15 residues. J gave up 0 bases and V 6 bases, and 6 bases lay outside the gene matches. Per the germline V gene, CDR1 is KGHSH and CDR2 is LQKENI. CDR3 sequence reads: CASSPGTGANYGYTF. In DNA form, the CDR3 reads TGTGCCAGCTCGCCAGGGACAGGAGCTAACTATGGCTACACCTTC. The full variable domain, with the rest looked up from reference TRBV18 and TRBJ1-2, is NAGVMQNPRHLVRRRGQEARLRCSPMKGHSHVYWYRQLPEEGLKFMVYLQKENIIDESGMPKERFSAEFPKEGPSILRIQQVVRGDSAAYFCASSPGTGANYGYTFGSGTRLTVV.

The chain combines TRBV18 with TRBJ1-1, with no clear D. This CDR3 contains 14 residues. Trimming left V 4 bases short and J 5 bases short, with 14 bases between. Germline V lookup: CDR1 KGHSH, CDR2 LQKENI. CDR3 protein: CASSREGLGTEAFF. CDR3 DNA sequence: TGTGCCAGCTCACGCGAGGGCTTGGGAACTGAAGCTTTCTTT. Together with reference TRBV18 and TRBJ1-1, the CDR3 gives the full variable domain: NAGVMQNPRHLVRRRGQEARLRCSPMKGHSHVYWYRQLPEEGLKFMVYLQKENIIDESGMPKERFSAEFPKEGPSILRIQQVVRGDSAAYFCASSREGLGTEAFFGQGTRLTVV.

This clone was observed a handful of times. This chain links TRBV11-2 with TRBJ2-7; no definite D call. V was clipped by 5 bases and J by 3 bases, with 14 bases between them. Germline CDR1 is SGHAT and CDR2 is FQNNGV. The CDR3 runs 14 residues. The CDR3 here is CASSPSVGGYEQYF. The CDR3 DNA is TGTGCCAGCAGCCCTTCCGTTGGCGGCTACGAGCAGTACTTC.

This rearrangement joins TRBV13 to TRBJ2-3; perhaps TRBD2 as D (5 bases). Germline CDR1 and CDR2: PRHDT and FYEKMQ (reference sequence). The CDR3 covers 15 residues. V was pared by 5 bases and J by 4 bases, with 16 bases between. The CDR3 DNA reads TGTGCCAGCAGCCCATTGAACGGACTTTCAGATACGCAGTATTTT. As protein: CASSPLNGLSDTQYF.

CDR3 region: CASSYRQGGNQPQHF. The CDR3 coding sequence is TGTGCCAGCAGTTACCGACAGGGAGGCAATCAGCCCCAGCATTTT. This chain uses TRBV6-5 with TRBJ1-5; 7 nucleotides match TRBD1. Germline CDR1 is MNHEY and CDR2 is SVGAGI. This CDR3 region has 15 residues. Trimming at V came to 2 bases and at J to 2 bases, leaving 3 bases not matched to a gene.

The chain has TRBV9 and TRBJ2-7, with TRBD1 matching 7 bases. Germline CDR1 SGDLS, CDR2 YYNGEE. Trimming removed 0 bases from V and 0 bases from J; junction bases left unmatched: 0. The CDR3 has 14 residues. CDR3 protein: CASSVGDSSYEQYF. CDR3 sequence (DNA): TGTGCCAGCAGCGTAGGGGACAGCTCCTACGAGCAGTACTTC.

The rearrangement links TRBV7-6 to TRBJ2-5; D is possibly TRBD1 (5 bases). V lost 4 bases to trimming and J lost 4 bases, with 13 bases between them. CDR3 length: 14 residues. Germline CDR1 reads SGHVS; CDR2 reads FNYEAQ. The CDR3 spells CASSSAQVGETQYF. The CDR3 nucleotides read TGTGCCAGCAGCTCCGCACAGGTGGGAGAGACCCAGTACTTC.

The V gene is TRBV6-1, the J gene TRBJ2-6; possible D gene TRBD2, 6 bases. The ends were cut back, 0 bases at V and 1 base at J, with 7 bases in the middle. The CDR3 loop spans 16 amino acids. Germline V gene sequence: CDR1 MNHNS, CDR2 SASEGT. CDR3 nucleotide sequence: TGTGCCAGCAGTGAAGCGGAGGGGTCTGGGGCCAACGTCCTGACTTTC. Amino acids: CASSEAEGSGANVLTF.

The J gene is TRBJ1-1, the V gene TRBV23-1; 9 positions agree with TRBD1. TRBV23-1 is given ORF status, its function remaining uncertain. Trimming took 4 bases from V and 1 from J; bases not matched to a gene: 4. The CDR3 is made up of 15 amino acids. Here the CDR3 DNA reads TGCGCCAGCAGTCCGGGACAGGGAACGAACACTGAAGCTTTCTTT. Protein product: CASSPGQGTNTEAFF.